These 12 T cell receptor beta chains came from one sample sequenced in a study of cytomegalovirus exposure and HLA in healthy donors. The study ran its PCR with 60 Vbeta and 13 Jbeta primers. Profiling relied on immunoSEQ multiplex PCR, and the TCRdb table lists in-frame clones only, not all of them. The sample features 100,000 to 150,000 clones, with roughly 1% in its top ten. The sample consisted of PBMCs. Every receptor here comes from a man between 18 and 29 years old in good health and CMV-seronegative.

In DNA form, the CDR3 reads TGTGCCAGCAGTGAAAGGGGAGGTAGCCAGCCCCAGCATTTT. Translation gives CASSERGGSQPQHF. This chain links TRBV2 with TRBJ1-5, with a possible D match to TRBD1 (5 bases). V gave up 2 bases and J gave up 7 bases, with 12 bases separating them. This CDR3 has 14 residues. The germline V gene has CDR1 SNHLY and CDR2 FYNNEI.

The chain couples TRBV16 to TRBJ1-6, with a weak D call TRBD1 (6 bases). This CDR3 comprises 17 residues. Trimming took off 0 bases at V and 2 bases at J, with 11 bases between the two ends. The V gene's germline CDR1 is KGHSY and CDR2 FQNENV. The CDR3, as DNA: TGTGCCAGCAGCCAATCCCGGCAGGGGACCTATAATTCACCCCTCCACTTT. This translates into CASSQSRQGTYNSPLHF.

The chain employs TRBV10-3 and TRBJ2-7; no clear D gene. The CDR3 sequence is 12 residues long. CDR1 ENHRY and CDR2 SYGVKD come from the germline V gene. The ends were cut back, 1 base at V and 5 bases at J, with 6 bases in the middle. The CDR3 DNA sequence: TGTGCCATCAGTGAGTTAGGAGACGAGCAGTACTTC. Its protein is CAISELGDEQYF.

The chain uses TRBV7-9 and TRBJ1-5, with 9 bases that match TRBD1. This CDR3 spans 14 amino acids. Germline assignment: CDR1 SEHNR and CDR2 FQNEAQ (reference sequence). Unmatched junction bases numbered 5, after V lost 4 bases and J lost 7 bases. The chain's CDR3 is CASSSGQGNQPQHF. The CDR3 bases are TGTGCCAGCAGCTCGGGACAGGGTAACCAGCCCCAGCATTTT. Looking up the rest from reference TRBV7-9 and TRBJ1-5 gives the full variable domain: DTGVSQNPRHKITKRGQNVTFRCDPISEHNRLYWYRQTLGQGPEFLTYFQNEAQLEKSRLLSDRFSAERPKGSFSTLEIQRTEQGDSAMYLCASSSGQGNQPQHFGDGTRLSIL.

The chain recombines TRBV2 with TRBJ2-7, with 7 nucleotides matching TRBD1. V gave up 8 bases and J gave up 4 bases; unmatched junction bases: 14. Germline lookup yields CDR1 SNHLY and CDR2 FYNNEI. This CDR3 region has 15 residues. The CDR3 loop is CASWGFRQGVYEQYF. The CDR3 bases are TGTGCCAGCTGGGGTTTCAGGCAGGGGGTGTACGAGCAGTACTTC.

The chain uses TRBV15 and TRBJ1-1, with 8 nucleotides matching TRBD1. This CDR3 is built from 16 residues. Germline trimming cut 0 bases from V and 2 bases from J; bases unmatched to any gene: 5. CDR1 LNHNV and CDR2 YYDKDF come from the germline V gene (reference sequence). The CDR3 DNA follows: TGTGCCACCAGCAGAGACCAGACAGGGGCTAACACTGAAGCTTTCTTT. Its translation: CATSRDQTGANTEAFF.

The chain combines TRBV11-2 with TRBJ2-1; 8 bases map to TRBD1. J gave up 4 bases and V 5 bases, and 4 bases lay outside the gene matches. Germline-derived CDR1 and CDR2 are SGHAT and FQNNGV. CDR3 length: 14 residues. Written as DNA, the CDR3 is TGTGCCAGCAGCCGGGGACAGGCTTACAATGAGCAGTTCTTC. Amino acids: CASSRGQAYNEQFF.

J is TRBJ1-1 and V is TRBV19; TRBD1 aligns across 8 bases. Unmatched junction bases numbered 10, after V lost 8 bases and J lost 2 bases. Looked up from germline, CDR1 is LNHDA and CDR2 is SQIVND (reference sequence). The CDR3 spans 15 residues. The CDR3 nucleotides are TGTGCCAGTCGGACGAAACAGGGGGGAAACACTGAAGCTTTCTTT. It is translated as CASRTKQGGNTEAFF.

The V and J genes are TRBV7-2 and TRBJ2-7; D call uncertain. CDR3 length: 14 residues. CDR1 SGHTA and CDR2 FQGNSA come from the germline V gene. The V end was cut by 0 bases, the J end by 2 bases, with 8 bases between. The CDR3 DNA reads as TGTGCCAGCAGCTTAGCGGGCCAGGCCTACGAGCAGTACTTC. This translates into CASSLAGQAYEQYF.

The chain has TRBV6-1 and TRBJ2-2; 11 nucleotides line up with TRBD1. CDR3 length: 18 residues. Germline CDR1 is MNHNS and CDR2 is SASEGT. V shed 4 bases and J 5 bases; nucleotides not matched to a gene: 12. CDR3 coding DNA: TGTGCCAGCAGTGTTCAGTGGAAGGACAGGGGGCTGACCGGGGAGCTGTTTTTT. This encodes CASSVQWKDRGLTGELFF.

V is TRBV5-4 and J is TRBJ2-7, with 7 bases fitting TRBD2. Trimming at V came to 0 bases and at J to 2 bases, leaving 5 bases not matched to a gene. The CDR3 covers 15 residues. From germline, CDR1 is SGHNT and CDR2 YYREEE (reference sequence). CDR3 bases: TGTGCCAGCAGCTTGGCCGGGGCGGGAGCCTACGAGCAGTACTTC. This gives the protein CASSLAGAGAYEQYF.

On this clone itself: Mismatch with germline at one junction end may stem from a read error. The chain couples TRBV6-6 to TRBJ1-1; 9 nucleotides line up with TRBD1. The CDR3 loop spans 15 amino acids. Looked up from germline, CDR1 is MNHNY and CDR2 is SVGAGI (reference sequence). The CDR3 coding sequence is TGTGCCAGCAGCTTCACACCGACAGGGGGAACTGAGGCTTTCTTT. This sequence encodes CASSFTPTGGTEAFF.